The subject of this entry is one T cell receptor (beta chain). Its target is not known. Method: immunoSEQ multiplex PCR; TCRdb's copy keeps in-frame clones and lacks some. The table lists 15,000 to 20,000 clones, 70% to 80% of them singletons, with roughly a fifth in the top ten. This specimen comes from a study of CD4 T cells in relation to SARS-CoV-2 and coronaviruses. The wider study: ViraFEST: approximately 10-day antigen culture of PBMCs, then TCR beta CDR3 sequencing. Crossreactive spike epitopes shared across donors were mapped to their HLA restriction. Negative control cultures got HIV-1 Nef peptides or no peptide.

CD4+ T cells from unexposed donors were obtained before the COVID-19 pandemic (2011-2018). The cells were cultured for under 13 days before CD4+ T cells were isolated. Unexposed-donor CD4+ T cells were probed with SARS-CoV-2 S/N and four cold-coronavirus spikes, cells permitting. Germline CDR1 and CDR2: MGHDK and SYGVNS. This CDR3 has 16 amino acids. V lost 3 bases and J lost 3; bases outside the gene matches: 4. Sequenced: CD4+ T cells from PBMCs, cultured in vitro. The TCR was taken from a human donor in good health. The V call is TRBV25-1, the J call TRBJ2-4; 11 bases are a match to TRBD1. The CDR3 spells CASSDRTGGNKNIQYF. Here the CDR3 DNA reads TGTGCCAGCAGTGATAGGACAGGGGGCAACAAAAACATTCAGTACTTC.